A single sample is the source of the 10 T cell receptor beta chains below, sequenced in a study of shared clonotypes between healthy human individuals. Assay: immunoSEQ multiplex PCR; the TCRdb copy retains only in-frame clones and omits some. The sample has millions of clones; 85% to 95% are singletons. The sample taken for sequencing was naive CD4+ T cells sorted from blood. Indicated subset: CD45RA+ positively selected. These receptors were taken from a man aged 18 to 35 in good health.

The chain couples TRBV10-3 to TRBJ2-2; D may be TRBD1 or TRBD2 (6 bases each). Germline CDR1 reads ENHRY; CDR2 reads SYGVKD. V was pared by 10 bases and J by 2 bases, with 14 bases between. CDR3 length: 14 amino acids. The CDR3 here is CATRRGPNTGELFF. CDR3 nucleotides: TGTGCCACCCGCCGGGGGCCAAACACCGGGGAGCTGTTTTTT.

The J gene is TRBJ1-5, the V gene TRBV4-1; D is unresolved. The length of the CDR3 is 15 residues. V shed 2 bases and J shed 1 base, with 9 bases lying between them. Germline-derived CDR1 and CDR2 are MGHRA and YSYEKL. CDR3 coding DNA: TGCGCCAGCAGCCAATTAATTAACAGCAATCAGCCCCAGCATTTT. Amino acids: CASSQLINSNQPQHF.

Of note for this clone: This may be a read error: a much more frequent sequence differs by one nucleotide. The CDR3 coding sequence is TGTGCCAGCAGCCCAGGGACTAGCGGGACCTCCGAGCAGTACTTC. It is translated as CASSPGTSGTSEQYF. This chain uses TRBV7-9 with TRBJ2-7, with 13 nucleotides matching TRBD2. Germline lookup yields CDR1 SEHNR and CDR2 FQNEAQ (reference sequence). CDR3 length: 15 residues. Germline trimming cut 5 bases from V and 6 bases from J; bases unmatched to any gene: 7.

V is TRBV5-1 and J is TRBJ2-7; possible D gene TRBD2, 7 bases. The CDR3 has 15 residues. Germline lookup yields CDR1 SGHRS and CDR2 YFSETQ. Deletions cut 2 bases from V and 4 bases from J, with 16 bases between. CDR3 in DNA: TGCGCCAGCAGCTTAGAGGGGGAGGGCCCGTACGAGCAGTACTTC. Translated, it gives CASSLEGEGPYEQYF.

A single count supports this clone. The V and J genes are TRBV28 and TRBJ2-6; maybe TRBD1 (5 bases). The CDR3 totals 16 residues. In germline, CDR1 is MDHEN, CDR2 SYDVKM. Trimming took off 6 bases at V and 0 bases at J, with 12 bases between the two ends. The CDR3 spells CASRPQGLSGANVLTF. The CDR3 DNA is TGTGCCAGCAGACCCCAGGGCCTCTCTGGGGCCAACGTCCTGACTTTC.

The sample holds one count of this clone. The chain is built from TRBV27 and TRBJ2-5; D not certain. Deletions cut 4 bases from V and 2 bases from J, with 8 bases between. Germline V gene data show CDR1 as MNHEY and CDR2 as SMNVEV (reference sequence). The CDR3 extends over 13 amino acids. Here the CDR3 reads CASSWKEQETQYF. The DNA of the CDR3 is TGTGCCAGCAGTTGGAAGGAACAAGAGACCCAGTACTTC.

The chain carries TRBV20-1 and TRBJ2-1, with D possibly being TRBD2 (5 bases). In germline, CDR1 is DFQATT, CDR2 SNEGSKA (reference sequence). This CDR3 comprises 11 residues. V lost 6 bases to trimming and J lost 3 bases, with 6 bases between them. The CDR3 nucleotides read TGCAGTGCGGGGAGCTACAATGAGCAGTTCTTC. This gives the protein CSAGSYNEQFF.

Note on this clone: This same CDR3 is encoded by further DNA sequences in the sample. V gene TRBV5-1 combines with J gene TRBJ2-3; 7 nucleotides agree with TRBD1. CDR1 and CDR2 (germline): SGHRS, YFSETQ. The junction had 2 bases not matched to a gene; V was cut back by 0 bases and J by 4 bases. The CDR3 has 14 amino acids. For the CDR3, the DNA is TGCGCCAGCAGCTTGGGACAGGGCCCAGATACGCAGTATTTT. As protein: CASSLGQGPDTQYF.

This sequence joins TRBV13 and TRBJ1-6; D not resolved. V was pared by 6 bases and J by 6 bases, with 12 bases between. The CDR3 length is 14 residues. Germline lookup yields CDR1 PRHDT and CDR2 FYEKMQ (reference sequence). CDR3 DNA sequence: TGTGCCAGCAGTGAGAACGGAATTAATTCACCCCTCCACTTT. It specifies CASSENGINSPLHF.

The chain links TRBV6-5 to TRBJ2-7; 8 bases match TRBD2. Germline V gives CDR1 MNHEY, CDR2 SVGAGI. The J segment lost 0 bases and the V segment lost 6 bases, leaving 7 bases of the junction unmatched. The CDR3 length is 15 residues. CDR3 DNA: TGTGCCAGCAGCCCCCCCGGGACTAGCTCCTACGAGCAGTACTTC. Translated, it gives CASSPPGTSSYEQYF.